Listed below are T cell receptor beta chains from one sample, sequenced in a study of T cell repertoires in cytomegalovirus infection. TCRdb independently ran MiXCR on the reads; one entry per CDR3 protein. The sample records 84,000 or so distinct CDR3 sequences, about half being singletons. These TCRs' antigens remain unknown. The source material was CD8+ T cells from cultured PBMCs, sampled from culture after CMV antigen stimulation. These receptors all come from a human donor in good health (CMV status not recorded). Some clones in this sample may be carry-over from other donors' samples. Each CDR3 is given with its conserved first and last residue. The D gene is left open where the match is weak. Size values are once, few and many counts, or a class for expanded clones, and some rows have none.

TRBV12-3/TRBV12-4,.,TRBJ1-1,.,CASSFGTEAFF,TGTGCCAGCAGTTTCGGCACTGAAGCTTTCTTT
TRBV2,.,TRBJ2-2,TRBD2,CASKRGRTGELFF,TGTGCCAGCAAGCGGGGAAGGACCGGGGAGCTGTTTTTT
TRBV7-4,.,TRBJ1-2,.,CASSSGLGSDYGYTF,TGTGCCAGCAGTTCAGGTCTAGGGTCCGACTATGGCTACACCTTC
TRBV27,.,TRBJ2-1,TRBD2,CASSSVAGDLSYNEQFF,TGTGCCAGCAGTTCGGTAGCGGGAGACCTCTCCTACAATGAGCAGTTCTTC
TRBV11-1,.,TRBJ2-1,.,CASSPGLRDGEQFF,TGTGCCAGCAGCCCGGGGCTTCGAGATGGTGAGCAGTTCTTC
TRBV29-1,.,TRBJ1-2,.,CSVSQGVYGYTF,TGCAGCGTTTCCCAGGGTGTCTATGGCTACACCTTC
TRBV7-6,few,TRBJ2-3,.,CASSLEVADTQYF,TGTGCCAGCAGCTTAGAGGTCGCAGATACGCAGTATTTT
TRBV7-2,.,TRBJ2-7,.,CASSPGGQRSYEQYF,TGTGCCAGCAGCCCAGGTGGACAACGCTCCTACGAGCAGTACTTC
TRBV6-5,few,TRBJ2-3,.,CASSYGAGISDTQYF,TGTGCCAGCAGTTACGGAGCAGGAATCTCAGATACGCAGTATTTT
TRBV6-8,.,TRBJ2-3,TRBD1,CASSDRGRTDTQYF,TGTGCCAGCAGTGACAGGGGCCGCACAGATACGCAGTATTTT
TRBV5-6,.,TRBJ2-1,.,CASSPRDRVYNEQFF,TGTGCCAGCAGCCCCCGGGACCGGGTCTACAATGAGCAGTTCTTC
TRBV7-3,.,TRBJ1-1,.,CASSLSPQTMNTEAFF,TGTGCCAGCAGCTTAAGTCCACAGACCATGAACACTGAAGCTTTCTTT
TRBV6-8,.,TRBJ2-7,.,CASSYSTGQTFYEQYF,TGTGCCAGCAGTTACTCCACTGGACAGACGTTCTACGAGCAGTACTTC
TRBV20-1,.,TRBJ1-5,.,CSAPRDQPQHF,TGCAGTGCGCCCAGGGATCAGCCCCAGCATTTT
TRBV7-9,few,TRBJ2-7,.,CASSLSRGGSYEQYF,TGTGCCAGCAGCCTCTCCCGTGGCGGATCCTACGAGCAGTACTTC
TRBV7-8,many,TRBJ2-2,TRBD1,CASSAGTGRSGELFF,TGTGCCAGCAGCGCCGGGACAGGGCGGTCCGGGGAGCTGTTTTTT
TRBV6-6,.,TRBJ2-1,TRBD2,CASRYGEGIEQFF,TGTGCCAGCAGATATGGGGAGGGGATTGAGCAGTTCTTC
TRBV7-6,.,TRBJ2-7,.,CASSLGPGKSYEQYF,TGTGCCAGCAGCTTGGGTCCGGGGAAGTCCTACGAGCAGTACTTC
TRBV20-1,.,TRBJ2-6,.,CSARDNLGTAYSGANVLTF,TGCAGTGCTAGAGATAACCTAGGGACGGCCTATTCGGGGGCCAACGTCCTGACTTTC
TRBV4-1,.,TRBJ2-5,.,CASSQGTGEETQYF,TGTGCCAGCAGCCAAGGCACGGGGGAGGAGACCCAGTACTTC
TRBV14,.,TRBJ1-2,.,CASSQDRRAGYTF,TGTGCCAGCAGCCAAGATCGTCGGGCTGGCTACACCTTC
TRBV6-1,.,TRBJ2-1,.,CASSGTPFAYNEQFF,TGTGCCAGCAGCGGGACTCCGTTCGCCTACAATGAGCAGTTCTTC
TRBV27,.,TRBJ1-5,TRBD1,CASSLSMGDSNQPQHF,TGTGCCAGCAGTTTATCGATGGGGGACAGTAATCAGCCCCAGCATTTT
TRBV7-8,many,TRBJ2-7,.,CASSQTGSYEQYF,TGTGCCAGCAGCCAGACAGGTTCTTACGAGCAGTACTTC
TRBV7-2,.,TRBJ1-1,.,CASSFPPWAEAFF,TGTGCCAGCAGTTTCCCTCCATGGGCTGAAGCTTTCTTT
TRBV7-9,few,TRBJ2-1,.,CASSRSGYNEQFF,TGTGCCAGCAGCCGTAGCGGCTACAATGAGCAGTTCTTC
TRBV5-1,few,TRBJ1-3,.,CASSLTGPHGNTIYF,TGCGCCAGCAGCTTGACAGGTCCTCACGGAAACACCATATATTTT
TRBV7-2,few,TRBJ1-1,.,CASSTDGGTEAFF,TGTGCCAGCAGCACCGACGGGGGGACTGAAGCTTTCTTT
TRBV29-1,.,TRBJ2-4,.,CSVETGQAKNIQYF,TGCAGCGTCGAAACCGGCCAGGCCAAAAACATTCAGTACTTC
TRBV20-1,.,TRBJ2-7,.,CSARAAAVENEQYF,TGCAGTGCTAGAGCGGCCGCAGTGGAAAACGAGCAGTACTTC
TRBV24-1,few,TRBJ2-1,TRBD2,CATSDLQDSGSIYEQFF,TGTGCCACCAGTGATTTGCAAGATAGCGGGAGTATATATGAGCAGTTCTTC
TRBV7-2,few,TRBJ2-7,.,CASSSFRQTSYEQYF,TGTGCCAGCAGCTCATTCCGACAGACCTCCTACGAGCAGTACTTC
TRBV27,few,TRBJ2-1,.,CATKPSPSSYNEQFF,TGTGCCACAAAACCCTCCCCTAGCTCCTACAATGAGCAGTTCTTC
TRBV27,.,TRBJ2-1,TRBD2,CASKLAGGRNEQFF,TGTGCCAGCAAACTAGCGGGAGGGAGAAATGAGCAGTTCTTC
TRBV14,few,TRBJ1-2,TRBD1,CASSRQGVRDGYTF,TGTGCCAGCAGCCGACAGGGGGTTCGAGATGGCTACACCTTC
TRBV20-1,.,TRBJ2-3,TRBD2,CSARDRTSGRALDTQYF,TGCAGTGCTAGAGATCGGACTAGCGGGAGGGCCTTAGATACGCAGTATTTT
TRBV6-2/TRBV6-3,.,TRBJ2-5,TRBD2,CASSNLAAQETQYF,TGTGCCAGCAGTAACCTAGCGGCCCAAGAGACCCAGTACTTC
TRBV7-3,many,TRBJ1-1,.,CASSSWGTEAFF,TGTGCCAGCAGCTCATGGGGAACTGAAGCTTTCTTT
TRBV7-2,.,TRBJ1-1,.,CASSQAGSEAFF,TGTGCCAGCAGCCAGGCAGGGTCTGAAGCTTTCTTT
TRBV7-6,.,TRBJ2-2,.,CASTRGAYANTGELFF,TGTGCTAGCACCCGAGGCGCATACGCGAACACCGGGGAGCTGTTTTTT
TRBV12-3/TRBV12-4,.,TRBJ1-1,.,CASSSPYGDTEAFF,TGTGCCAGCAGTTCTCCCTATGGTGACACTGAAGCTTTCTTT
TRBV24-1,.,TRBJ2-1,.,CATSESGGSNEQFF,TGTGCCACCAGTGAATCCGGTGGGTCCAATGAGCAGTTCTTC
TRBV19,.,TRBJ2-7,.,CASSIPGDEQYF,TGTGCCAGTAGTATTCCGGGGGACGAGCAGTACTTC
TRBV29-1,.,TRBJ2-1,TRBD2,CSVENAGLANYNEQFF,TGCAGCGTTGAAAACGCGGGACTAGCGAATTACAATGAGCAGTTCTTC
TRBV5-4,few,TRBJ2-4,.,CASSQVTGDNIQYF,TGTGCCAGCAGTCAAGTTACAGGAGATAACATTCAGTACTTC
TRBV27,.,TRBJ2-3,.,CASSAVTDTQYF,TGTGCCAGCAGTGCGGTCACAGATACGCAGTATTTT
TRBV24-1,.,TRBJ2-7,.,CATSDSLGHGSGRPLNSYEQYF,TGTGCCACCAGTGACTCCCTGGGGCACGGAAGCGGGCGTCCGCTTAATTCCTACGAGCAGTACTTC
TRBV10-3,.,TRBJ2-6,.,CAILRAGANVLTF,TGTGCCATCTTACGGGCCGGGGCCAACGTCCTGACTTTC
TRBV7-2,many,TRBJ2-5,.,CASSSGPRETQYF,TGTGCCAGCAGCTCGGGACCCAGGGAGACCCAGTACTTC